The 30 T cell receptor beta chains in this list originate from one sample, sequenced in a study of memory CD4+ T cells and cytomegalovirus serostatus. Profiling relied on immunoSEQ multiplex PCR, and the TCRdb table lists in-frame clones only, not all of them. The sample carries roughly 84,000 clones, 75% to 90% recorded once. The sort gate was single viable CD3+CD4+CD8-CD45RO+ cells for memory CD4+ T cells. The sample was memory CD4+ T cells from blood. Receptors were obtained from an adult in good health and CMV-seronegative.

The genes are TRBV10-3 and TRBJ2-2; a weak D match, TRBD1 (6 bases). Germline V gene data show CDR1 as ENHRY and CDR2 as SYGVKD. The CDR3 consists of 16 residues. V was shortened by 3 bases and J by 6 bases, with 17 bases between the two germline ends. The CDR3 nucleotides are TGTGCCATCAGTGATCCGGCCAGGGGCGAGGCCGGGGAGCTGTTTTTT. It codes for CAISDPARGEAGELFF.

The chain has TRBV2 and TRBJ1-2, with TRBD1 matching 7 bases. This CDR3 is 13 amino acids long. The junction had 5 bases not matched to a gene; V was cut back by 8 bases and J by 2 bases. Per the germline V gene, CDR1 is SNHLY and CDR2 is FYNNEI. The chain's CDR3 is CASGQALNYGYTF. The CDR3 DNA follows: TGTGCCAGCGGACAGGCCCTCAACTATGGCTACACCTTC.

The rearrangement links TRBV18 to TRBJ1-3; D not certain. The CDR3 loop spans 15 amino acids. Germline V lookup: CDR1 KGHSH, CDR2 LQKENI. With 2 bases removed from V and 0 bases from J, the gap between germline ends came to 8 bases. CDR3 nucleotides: TGTGCCAGCTCACCAATAAAGAGCTCTGGAAACACCATATATTTT. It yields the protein CASSPIKSSGNTIYF.

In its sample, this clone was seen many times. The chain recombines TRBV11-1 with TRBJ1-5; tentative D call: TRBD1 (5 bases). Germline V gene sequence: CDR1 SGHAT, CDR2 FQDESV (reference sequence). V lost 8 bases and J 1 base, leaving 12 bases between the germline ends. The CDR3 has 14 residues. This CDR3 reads CASAGGPSNQPQHF. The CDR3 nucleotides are TGTGCCAGCGCTGGGGGACCCAGCAATCAGCCCCAGCATTTT.

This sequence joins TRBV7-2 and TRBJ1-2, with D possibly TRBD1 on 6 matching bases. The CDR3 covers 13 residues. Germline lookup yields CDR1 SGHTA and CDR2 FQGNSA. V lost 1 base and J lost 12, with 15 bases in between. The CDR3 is CASSLEVPGANTF. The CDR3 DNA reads TGTGCCAGCAGCTTAGAGGTCCCGGGGGCGAACACCTTC.

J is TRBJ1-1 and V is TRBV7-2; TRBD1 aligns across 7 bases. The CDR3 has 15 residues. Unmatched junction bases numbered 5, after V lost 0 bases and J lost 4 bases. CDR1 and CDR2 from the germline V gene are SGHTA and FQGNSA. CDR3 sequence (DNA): TGTGCCAGCAGCTTAGCGGCAGGGGGAATCACTGAAGCTTTCTTT. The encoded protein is CASSLAAGGITEAFF.

CDR3 residues: CASSDPGTDTQYF. The CDR3 DNA is TGTGCCAGCAGTGATCCGGGCACAGATACGCAGTATTTT. The chain has TRBV6-1 and TRBJ2-3, with no clear D. This CDR3 has 13 amino acids. Trimming left V 3 bases short and J 1 base short, with 5 bases between. CDR1 and CDR2 (germline): MNHNS, SASEGT.

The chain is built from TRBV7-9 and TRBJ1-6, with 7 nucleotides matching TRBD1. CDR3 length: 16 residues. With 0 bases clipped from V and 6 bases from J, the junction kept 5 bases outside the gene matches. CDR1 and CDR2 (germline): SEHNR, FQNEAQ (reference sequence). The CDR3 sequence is CASSLALGTANSPLHF. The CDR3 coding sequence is TGTGCCAGCAGCTTAGCGCTTGGGACAGCTAATTCACCCCTCCACTTT.

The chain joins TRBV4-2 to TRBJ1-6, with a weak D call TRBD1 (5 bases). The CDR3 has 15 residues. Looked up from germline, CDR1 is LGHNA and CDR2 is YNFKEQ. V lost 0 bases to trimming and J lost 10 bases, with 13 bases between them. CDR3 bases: TGTGCCAGCAGCCAAGATACGGCAGGGCGATCACCCCTCCACTTT. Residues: CASSQDTAGRSPLHF.

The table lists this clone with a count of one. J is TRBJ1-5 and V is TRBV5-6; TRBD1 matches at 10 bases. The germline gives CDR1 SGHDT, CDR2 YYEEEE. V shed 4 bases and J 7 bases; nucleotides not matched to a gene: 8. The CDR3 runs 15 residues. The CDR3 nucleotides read TGTGCCAGCAGCCTTGGGACAGGGGCGTTCCAGCCCCAGCATTTT. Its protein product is CASSLGTGAFQPQHF. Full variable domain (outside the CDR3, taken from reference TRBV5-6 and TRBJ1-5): DAGVTQSPTHLIKTRGQQVTLRCSPKSGHDTVSWYQQALGQGPQFIFQYYEEEERQRGNFPDRFSGHQFPNYSSELNVNALLLGDSALYLCASSLGTGAFQPQHFGDGTRLSIL.

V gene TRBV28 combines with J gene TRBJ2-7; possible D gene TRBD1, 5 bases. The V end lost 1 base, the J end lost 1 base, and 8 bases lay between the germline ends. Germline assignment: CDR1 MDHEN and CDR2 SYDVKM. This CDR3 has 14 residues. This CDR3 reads CASSLFQGSYEQYF. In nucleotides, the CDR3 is TGTGCCAGCAGTTTATTTCAGGGATCCTACGAGCAGTACTTC.

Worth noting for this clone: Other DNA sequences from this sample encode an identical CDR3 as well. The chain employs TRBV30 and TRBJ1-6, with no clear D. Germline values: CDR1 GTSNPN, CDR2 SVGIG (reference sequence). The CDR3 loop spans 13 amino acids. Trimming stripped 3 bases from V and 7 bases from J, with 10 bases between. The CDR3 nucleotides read TGTGCCTGGAGCAGCGGATGGAATTCACCCCTCCACTTT. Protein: CAWSSGWNSPLHF.

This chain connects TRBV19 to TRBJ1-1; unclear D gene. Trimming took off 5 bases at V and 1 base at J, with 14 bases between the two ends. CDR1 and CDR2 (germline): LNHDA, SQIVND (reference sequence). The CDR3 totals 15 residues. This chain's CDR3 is CASSSTEHGNTEAFF. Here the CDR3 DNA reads TGTGCCAGTAGTTCAACAGAACACGGGAACACTGAAGCTTTCTTT.

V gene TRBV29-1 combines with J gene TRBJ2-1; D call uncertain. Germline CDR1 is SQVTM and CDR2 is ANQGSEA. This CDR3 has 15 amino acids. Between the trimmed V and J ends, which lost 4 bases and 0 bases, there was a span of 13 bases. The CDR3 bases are TGCAGCGTTGGTGTTGGGCCAAGCTCCTACAATGAGCAGTTCTTC. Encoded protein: CSVGVGPSSYNEQFF.

CDR3 loop: CASSIYGTGGTTNYGYTF. CDR3 nucleotide sequence: TGTGCCAGTAGTATATATGGGACAGGGGGCACAACTAACTATGGCTACACCTTC. J is TRBJ1-2 and V is TRBV19; 12 bases are a match to TRBD1. Germline values: CDR1 LNHDA, CDR2 SQIVND (reference sequence). V lost 2 bases and J lost 0; bases outside the gene matches: 7. The CDR3 is 18 amino acids.

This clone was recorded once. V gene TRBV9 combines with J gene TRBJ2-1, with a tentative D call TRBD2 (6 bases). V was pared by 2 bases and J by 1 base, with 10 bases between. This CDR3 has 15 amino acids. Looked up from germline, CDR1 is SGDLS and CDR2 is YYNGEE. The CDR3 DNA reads TGTGCCAGCAGCGTCCAGGGACTTTCCTACAATGAGCAGTTCTTC. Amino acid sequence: CASSVQGLSYNEQFF.

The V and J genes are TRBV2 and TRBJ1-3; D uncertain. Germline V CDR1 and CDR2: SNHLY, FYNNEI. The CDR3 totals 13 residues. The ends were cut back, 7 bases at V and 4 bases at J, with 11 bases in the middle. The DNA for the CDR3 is TGTGCCAGCACTCGGGGTCGGGGAAACACCATATATTTT. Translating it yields CASTRGRGNTIYF.

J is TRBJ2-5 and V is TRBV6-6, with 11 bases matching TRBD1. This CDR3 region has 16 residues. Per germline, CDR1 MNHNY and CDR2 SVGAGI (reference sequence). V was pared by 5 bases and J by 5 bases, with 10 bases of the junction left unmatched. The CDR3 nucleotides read TGTGCCAGCAGTCACCTTGGACAGGGGGCTATCGAGACCCAGTACTTC. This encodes CASSHLGQGAIETQYF.

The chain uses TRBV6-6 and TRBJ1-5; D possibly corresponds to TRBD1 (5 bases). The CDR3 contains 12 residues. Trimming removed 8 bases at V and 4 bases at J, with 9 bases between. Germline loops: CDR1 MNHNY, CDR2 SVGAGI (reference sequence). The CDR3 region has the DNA TGTGCCAGCCGGGGGGGGAATCAGCCCCAGCATTTT. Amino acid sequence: CASRGGNQPQHF.

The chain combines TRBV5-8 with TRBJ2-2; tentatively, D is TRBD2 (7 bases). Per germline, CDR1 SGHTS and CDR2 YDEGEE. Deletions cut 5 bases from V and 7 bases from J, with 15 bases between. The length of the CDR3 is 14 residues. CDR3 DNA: TGTGCCAGCAGTCTGGGGGGGCTCGGCGGGGAGCTGTTTTTT. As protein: CASSLGGLGGELFF.

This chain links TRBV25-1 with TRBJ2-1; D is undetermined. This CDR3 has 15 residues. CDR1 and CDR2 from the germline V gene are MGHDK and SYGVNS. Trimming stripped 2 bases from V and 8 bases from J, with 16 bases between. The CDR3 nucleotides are TGTGCCAGCAGTGAAGAGTCCGCCTTTGTCCATGAGCAGTTCTTC. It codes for CASSEESAFVHEQFF.

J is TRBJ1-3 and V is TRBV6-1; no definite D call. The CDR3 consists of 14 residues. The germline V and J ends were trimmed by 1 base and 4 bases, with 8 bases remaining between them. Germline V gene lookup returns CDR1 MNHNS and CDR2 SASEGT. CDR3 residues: CASSEVLRGNTIYF. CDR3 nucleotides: TGTGCCAGCAGTGAAGTGCTACGGGGAAACACCATATATTTT.

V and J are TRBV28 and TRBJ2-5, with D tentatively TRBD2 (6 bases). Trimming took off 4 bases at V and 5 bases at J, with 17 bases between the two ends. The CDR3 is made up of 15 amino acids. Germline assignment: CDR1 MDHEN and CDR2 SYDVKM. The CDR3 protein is CASSSSLRAGETQYF. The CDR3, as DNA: TGTGCCAGCAGTTCGTCCCTGAGGGCGGGGGAGACCCAGTACTTC.

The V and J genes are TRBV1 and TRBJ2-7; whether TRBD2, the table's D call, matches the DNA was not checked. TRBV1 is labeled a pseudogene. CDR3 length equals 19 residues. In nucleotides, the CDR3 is TGCACCAGCAGCCAAGAGCCGGGGATGACTAGCGGTACCTCCTACGAGCAGTACTTC. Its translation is CTSSQEPGMTSGTSYEQYF.

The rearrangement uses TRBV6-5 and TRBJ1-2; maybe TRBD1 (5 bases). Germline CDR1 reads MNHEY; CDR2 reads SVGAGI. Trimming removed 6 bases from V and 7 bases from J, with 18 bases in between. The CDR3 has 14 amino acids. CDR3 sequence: CASRSSGKRGGYTF. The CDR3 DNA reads TGTGCCAGCAGGTCATCAGGGAAAAGGGGTGGCTACACCTTC.

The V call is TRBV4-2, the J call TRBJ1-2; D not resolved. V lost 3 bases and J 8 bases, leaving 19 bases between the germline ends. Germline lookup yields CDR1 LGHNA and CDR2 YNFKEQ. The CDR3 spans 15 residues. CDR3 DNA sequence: TGTGCCAGCAGCCATCCCAATCTTGAGTCGTGGGGCTACACCTTC. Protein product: CASSHPNLESWGYTF.

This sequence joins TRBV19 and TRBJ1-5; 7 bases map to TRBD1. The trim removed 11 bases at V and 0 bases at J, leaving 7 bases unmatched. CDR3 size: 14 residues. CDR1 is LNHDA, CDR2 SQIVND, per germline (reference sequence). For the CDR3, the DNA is TGTGCCTCAAAACAGGGGTCTAGCAATCAGCCCCAGCATTTT. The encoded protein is CASKQGSSNQPQHF.

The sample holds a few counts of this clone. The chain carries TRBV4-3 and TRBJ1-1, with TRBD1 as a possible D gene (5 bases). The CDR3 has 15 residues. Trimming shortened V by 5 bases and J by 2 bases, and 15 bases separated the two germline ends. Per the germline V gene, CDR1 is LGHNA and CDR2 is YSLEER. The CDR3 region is CASSESLRENTEAFF. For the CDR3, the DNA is TGCGCCAGCAGCGAAAGTCTCAGGGAAAACACTGAAGCTTTCTTT.

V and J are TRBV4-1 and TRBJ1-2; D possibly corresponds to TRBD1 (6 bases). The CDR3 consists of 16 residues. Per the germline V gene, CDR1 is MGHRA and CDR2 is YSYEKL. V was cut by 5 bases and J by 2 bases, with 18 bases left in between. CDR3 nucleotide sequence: TGCGCCAGCAGCGAAACTAAAGGGGGATCAAACTATGGCTACACCTTC. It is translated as CASSETKGGSNYGYTF.

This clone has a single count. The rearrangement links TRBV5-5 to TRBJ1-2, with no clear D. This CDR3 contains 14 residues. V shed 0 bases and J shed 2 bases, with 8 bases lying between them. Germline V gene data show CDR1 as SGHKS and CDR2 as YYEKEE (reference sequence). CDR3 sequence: CASSLGLENYGYTF. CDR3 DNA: TGTGCCAGCAGCTTGGGACTTGAGAACTATGGCTACACCTTC.